One sample yielded the 27 T cell receptor beta chains listed below, sequenced in a study of control samples from healthy donors and cancer patients. The assay was immunoSEQ multiplex PCR, and TCRdb's table has in-frame clones only and misses some. In the table there are 150,000 or so clones, around 93% of which are singletons. Material for sequencing was blood. The receptors here all came from a woman aged 45-59 years in good health.

CDR3 in DNA: TGTGCCTGGAGTAATCGGAGTCGCAATCAGCCCCAGCATTTT. Protein: CAWSNRSRNQPQHF. The J gene is TRBJ1-5, the V gene TRBV30; D unclear. The CDR3 is made up of 14 amino acids. The germline V gene has CDR1 GTSNPN and CDR2 SVGIG (reference sequence). V was trimmed by 2 bases and J by 2 bases, leaving 10 bases between them.

CDR3 in DNA: TGTGCCAGCCGTGGACTAGCGGGACTTTTAAACACCGGGGAGCTGTTTTTT. Encoded protein: CASRGLAGLLNTGELFF. This chain joins TRBV6-1 and TRBJ2-2; 12 positions agree with TRBD2. Germline V gives CDR1 MNHNS, CDR2 SASEGT. The ends lost 8 bases at V and 2 bases at J; junction bases unmatched: 9. The CDR3 is 17 amino acids.

The chain has TRBV7-9 and TRBJ1-4; TRBD1 is a possible D gene (6 bases). V lost 0 bases to trimming and J lost 0 bases, with 8 bases between them. The CDR3 length is 16 residues. CDR1 is SEHNR and CDR2 is FQNEAQ in the germline V gene (reference sequence). CDR3 protein: CASSLAGTTTNEKLFF. CDR3 bases: TGTGCCAGCAGCTTAGCCGGGACAACAACTAATGAAAAACTGTTTTTT.

The gene calls are TRBV30 and TRBJ1-5; D remains unclear. Germline V gives CDR1 GTSNPN, CDR2 SVGIG (reference sequence). The CDR3 contains 15 residues. V lost 1 base and J 0 bases, leaving 10 bases between the germline ends. CDR3 region: CAWSGDTYSNQPQHF. CDR3 bases: TGTGCCTGGAGTGGAGATACCTATAGCAATCAGCCCCAGCATTTT.

As to this clone: This sample includes further DNA sequences coding for the same CDR3. CDR3 DNA sequence: TGTGCCAGCAGTTTTAACAGGCGAGAGACCCAGTACTTC. The encoded protein is CASSFNRRETQYF. This sequence joins TRBV12-3 or TRBV12-4 and TRBJ2-5; weak D call: TRBD1 (5 bases). With 3 bases removed from V and 4 bases from J, the gap between germline ends came to 9 bases. The CDR3 contains 13 residues.

The rearrangement joins TRBV28 to TRBJ2-7; 9 positions agree with TRBD2. The germline V gene encodes CDR1 MDHEN and CDR2 SYDVKM. The J segment lost 2 bases and the V segment lost 2 bases, leaving 1 base of the junction unmatched. This CDR3 has 14 residues. CDR3 in amino acids: CASSLAGGTYEQYF. The CDR3 bases are TGTGCCAGCAGTTTAGCGGGAGGGACCTACGAGCAGTACTTC.

DNA of the CDR3: TGTGCCAGCAGCTCCCCCGGACTAGCGGGGGGGAGCTCCTACAATGAGCAGTTCTTC. This translates into CASSSPGLAGGSSYNEQFF. The chain recombines TRBV7-9 with TRBJ2-1, with 15 bases identical to TRBD2. Trimming at V came to 4 bases and at J to 0 bases, leaving 7 bases not matched to a gene. Germline V gene data show CDR1 as SEHNR and CDR2 as FQNEAQ (reference sequence). The CDR3 spans 19 residues.

The rearrangement uses TRBV28 and TRBJ2-5; 7 nucleotides agree with TRBD1. Trimming removed 3 bases from V and 6 bases from J; junction bases left unmatched: 22. Looked up from germline, CDR1 is MDHEN and CDR2 is SYDVKM. The CDR3 is 19 amino acids. CDR3: CASSFRYRDSGSEGKTQYF. The CDR3, as DNA: TGTGCCAGCAGTTTTCGTTACAGGGACAGCGGATCTGAAGGGAAGACCCAGTACTTC.

The V call is TRBV5-6, the J call TRBJ2-7; TRBD1 aligns across 10 bases. After removal of 4 bases from V and 2 bases from J, the junction contained 3 bases not matched to a gene. The germline V gene has CDR1 SGHDT and CDR2 YYEEEE. This CDR3 is 14 amino acids long. CDR3 in amino acids: CASSGGTGAYEQYF. CDR3 nucleotide sequence: TGTGCCAGCAGCGGGGGGACAGGGGCCTACGAGCAGTACTTC.

The chain carries TRBV9 and TRBJ1-4, with 9 positions matching TRBD1. The CDR3 covers 18 residues. Germline CDR1 SGDLS, CDR2 YYNGEE. The J segment lost 0 bases and the V segment lost 0 bases, leaving 6 bases of the junction unmatched. The CDR3 protein is CASSVAGTGSATNEKLFF. The CDR3 bases are TGTGCCAGCAGCGTAGCTGGGACAGGGTCTGCAACTAATGAAAAACTGTTTTTT.

This chain joins TRBV6-6 and TRBJ2-3; D remains unclear. Trimming took off 6 bases at V and 3 bases at J, with 7 bases between the two ends. CDR3 size: 12 residues. In germline, CDR1 is MNHNY, CDR2 SVGAGI (reference sequence). The CDR3 region has the DNA TGTGCCAGCAGCCTGAAGACAGATACGCAGTATTTT. Protein: CASSLKTDTQYF.

This clone was seen once. This chain connects TRBV7-9 to TRBJ1-1, with D hard to call. This CDR3 has 14 amino acids. Trimming left V 3 bases short and J 1 base short, with 9 bases between. From germline, CDR1 is SEHNR and CDR2 FQNEAQ (reference sequence). CDR3 protein: CASSFLVGNTEAFF. In DNA form, the CDR3 reads TGTGCCAGCAGCTTTTTGGTCGGGAACACTGAAGCTTTCTTT.

The table lists this clone with a count of one. The rearrangement uses TRBV5-6 and TRBJ2-4, with 7 bases lining up with TRBD1. The junction had 2 bases not matched to a gene; V was cut back by 3 bases and J by 8 bases. This CDR3 region has 12 residues. Germline V lookup: CDR1 SGHDT, CDR2 YYEEEE. CDR3 sequence reads: CASSWTGDIQYF. The CDR3 region has the DNA TGTGCCAGCAGCTGGACAGGAGACATTCAGTACTTC.

This rearrangement joins TRBV6-5 to TRBJ2-5; TRBD1 agrees at 8 bases. The V gene's germline CDR1 is MNHEY and CDR2 SVGAGI. Losses at the gene ends were 4 bases for V and 5 bases for J; bases not matched to a gene: 6. This CDR3 has 14 amino acids. The CDR3 region has the DNA TGTGCCAGCAGTTCATCCCAGGGGGCGGAGACCCAGTACTTC. This translates into CASSSSQGAETQYF.

The chain recombines TRBV6-1 with TRBJ1-3; D is possibly TRBD1 (5 bases). This CDR3 has 15 amino acids. CDR1 and CDR2 from the germline V gene are MNHNS and SASEGT. Trimming shortened V by 2 bases and J by 4 bases, and 12 bases separated the two germline ends. CDR3 in amino acids: CASSEIGRVGNTIYF. The DNA for the CDR3 is TGTGCCAGCAGTGAAATCGGCAGGGTCGGAAACACCATATATTTT.

V is TRBV11-2 and J is TRBJ2-3, with unresolved D. Germline V CDR1 and CDR2: SGHAT, FQNNGV. This CDR3 has 15 residues. V shed 3 bases and J shed 1 base, with 11 bases lying between them. The CDR3 sequence is CASSFARGGTDTQYF. The CDR3 coding sequence is TGTGCCAGCAGCTTTGCGCGAGGAGGCACAGATACGCAGTATTTT.

The sample holds one count of this clone. The gene calls are TRBV15 and TRBJ2-2; no reliable D call. Germline V gene lookup returns CDR1 LNHNV and CDR2 YYDKDF (reference sequence). CDR3 length: 17 residues. Trimming took 5 bases from V and 0 from J, leaving 16 bases between them. The CDR3 reads CATSLPAGRTNTGELFF. CDR3 coding DNA: TGTGCCACCAGCCTTCCTGCCGGCCGTACGAACACCGGGGAGCTGTTTTTT.

The table lists this clone with a few counts. V gene TRBV9 combines with J gene TRBJ2-4; TRBD1 aligns across 7 bases. The germline V gene has CDR1 SGDLS and CDR2 YYNGEE. CDR3 length: 16 residues. V lost 0 bases to trimming and J lost 0 bases; unmatched junction nucleotides: 3. The DNA for the CDR3 is TGTGCCAGCAGCGTAGCTACAGGGGTAGCCAAAAACATTCAGTACTTC. This translates into CASSVATGVAKNIQYF.

The chain links TRBV6-1 to TRBJ1-4, with D hard to call. The V gene's germline CDR1 is MNHNS and CDR2 SASEGT. The CDR3 totals 14 residues. V gave up 2 bases and J gave up 4 bases, with 8 bases separating them. The CDR3 loop is CASSESFRNEKLFF. CDR3 DNA sequence: TGTGCCAGCAGTGAATCATTCCGTAATGAAAAACTGTTTTTT.

The genes are TRBV2 and TRBJ1-6; possibly TRBD1 for D (5 bases). CDR1 and CDR2 (germline): SNHLY, FYNNEI. The CDR3 sequence is 14 residues long. Trimming removed 3 bases at V and 8 bases at J, with 11 bases between. Here the CDR3 DNA reads TGTGCCAGCAGTGACCGGGACGGCCATTCACCCCTCCACTTT. It is translated as CASSDRDGHSPLHF.

The chain recombines TRBV28 with TRBJ1-1, with TRBD1 matching 9 bases. CDR3 length: 16 amino acids. From germline, CDR1 is MDHEN and CDR2 SYDVKM. Trimming took 7 bases from V and 6 from J; bases not matched to a gene: 15. DNA of the CDR3: TGTGCCAGCACCCCCCCAACGGGACAGGGAACGCCTGAAGCTTTCTTT. Its protein is CASTPPTGQGTPEAFF.

This chain uses TRBV9 with TRBJ2-5, with 10 bases that match TRBD2. The germline V gene encodes CDR1 SGDLS and CDR2 YYNGEE. V lost 3 bases to trimming and J lost 5 bases; unmatched junction nucleotides: 10. The CDR3 has 16 amino acids. CDR3 loop: CASSGGSGRPGETQYF. In DNA, the CDR3 is TGTGCCAGCAGCGGGGGTAGCGGGAGGCCGGGGGAGACCCAGTACTTC.

The CDR3 bases are TGTGCCAGCACCCCCCGGGACAGAGCTCGACAGCCCCAGCATTTT. Translation gives CASTPRDRARQPQHF. This chain links TRBV28 with TRBJ1-5; 7 positions agree with TRBD1. The V and J ends lost 7 bases and 7 bases, in that order; junction bases with no gene match: 13. Germline CDR1 is MDHEN and CDR2 is SYDVKM. This CDR3 is built from 15 residues.

Details on this clone: This CDR3 is also generated by other DNA sequences in the sample. The CDR3: CASSQDRGNEKLFF. The CDR3 region has the DNA TGTGCCAGCAGCCAGGACAGGGGGAATGAAAAACTGTTTTTT. The chain carries TRBV5-4 and TRBJ1-4, with 10 bases that match TRBD1. The germline V gene encodes CDR1 SGHNT and CDR2 YYREEE (reference sequence). The J segment lost 5 bases and the V segment lost 4 bases, leaving 2 bases of the junction unmatched. The CDR3 sequence is 14 residues long. Variable domain in full (rest from reference TRBV5-4 and TRBJ1-4): ETGVTQSPTHLIKTRGQQVTLRCSSQSGHNTVSWYQQALGQGPQFIFQYYREEENGRGNFPPRFSGLQFPNYSSELNVNALELDDSALYLCASSQDRGNEKLFFGSGTQLSVL.

The V and J genes are TRBV9 and TRBJ2-5; 14 positions match TRBD2. The CDR3 is 19 amino acids. Trimming removed 0 bases from V and 0 bases from J; junction bases left unmatched: 7. CDR1 and CDR2 (germline): SGDLS, YYNGEE. CDR3 protein: CASSVGLAGGPVDQETQYF. DNA of the CDR3: TGTGCCAGCAGCGTAGGACTAGCGGGGGGGCCGGTGGACCAAGAGACCCAGTACTTC.

The gene calls are TRBV3-1 (or the pseudogene TRBV3-2) and TRBJ2-2; maybe TRBD1 (6 bases). In germline, CDR1 is LGHDT, CDR2 YNNKEL (reference sequence). V lost 4 bases, J lost 3 bases, and 9 bases lay in between. The CDR3 consists of 14 residues. DNA of the CDR3: TGTGCCAGCAGCCGGGCAGGGGACACCGGGGAGCTGTTTTTT. Translating it yields CASSRAGDTGELFF.

This chain uses TRBV7-9 with TRBJ1-3; D unclear. This CDR3 has 16 residues. Per the germline V gene, CDR1 is SEHNR and CDR2 is FQNEAQ (reference sequence). V was cut by 1 base and J by 0 bases, with 10 bases left in between. The CDR3, as DNA: TGTGCCAGCAGCTTAGTTCACGGGTCCTCTGGAAACACCATATATTTT. It encodes CASSLVHGSSGNTIYF.